A selection of T cell receptor beta chains follows, all from one sample in a study of early T cells in non-severe SARS-CoV-2 infection. TCRdb recomputed calls from the 5' RACE reads with MiXCR, one row per CDR3 protein. Found here are under 35,000 distinct CDR3 sequences, 5% to 6.5% of them singletons; the top ten hold roughly 3.6%. Input material: whole blood. Receptors originate from an adult who was a healthcare worker with PCR-confirmed SARS-CoV-2 infection or an uninfected control (not recorded which). Both conserved end residues are part of each CDR3. Each record gives: clone size, V gene, J gene, D gene, CDR3 protein, CDR3 DNA. A D gene is named only where the DNA matches it firmly. A row's size may be missing; if present it is once, few, many or a size class.

size: many
V: TRBV21-1
J: TRBJ2-3
D: NA
CDR3: CATLAGLPTDTQYF
DNA: TGTGCCACACTAGCGGGACTCCCGACAGATACGCAGTATTTT

size: many
V: TRBV29-1
J: TRBJ2-3
D: TRBD2
CDR3: CSETSGIRLDTQYF
DNA: TGCAGCGAGACTAGCGGGATACGATTAGATACGCAGTATTTT

size: many
V: TRBV7-6
J: TRBJ2-1
D: TRBD1
CDR3: CASSPEQGAYNEQFF
DNA: TGTGCCAGCAGCCCCGAACAGGGGGCTTACAATGAGCAGTTCTTC

size: many
V: TRBV18
J: TRBJ2-7
D: NA
CDR3: CASSPPPNREQYF
DNA: TGTGCCAGCTCACCACCACCGAACCGCGAGCAGTACTTC

size: many
V: TRBV6-6
J: TRBJ2-7
D: NA
CDR3: CASSYLPPQGRLSYEQYF
DNA: TGTGCCAGCAGTTACTTACCTCCTCAAGGGCGCCTGTCCTACGAGCAGTACTTC

size: many
V: TRBV20-1
J: TRBJ2-7
D: NA
CDR3: CSANPPETPYEQYF
DNA: TGCAGTGCTAACCCACCGGAAACCCCCTACGAGCAGTACTTC

size: NA
V: TRBV29-1
J: TRBJ2-5
D: NA
CDR3: CSAGDFETQYF
DNA: TGCAGCGCTGGGGACTTTGAGACCCAGTACTTC

size: many
V: TRBV5-5
J: TRBJ1-4
D: TRBD1
CDR3: CASSSQGAEEKLFF
DNA: TGTGCCAGCAGCTCACAGGGGGCTGAGGAAAAACTGTTTTTT

size: few
V: TRBV6-5
J: TRBJ1-3
D: TRBD1
CDR3: CASRLNRGPISENTIYF
DNA: TGTGCCAGCAGATTAAACAGGGGACCCATCTCTGAAAACACCATATATTTT

size: NA
V: TRBV6-2/TRBV6-3
J: TRBJ2-6
D: TRBD1
CDR3: CASSFDRGYSGANVLTF
DNA: TGTGCCAGCAGTTTTGACAGGGGATACTCTGGGGCCAACGTCCTGACTTTC

size: many
V: TRBV12-3/TRBV12-4
J: TRBJ2-5
D: NA
CDR3: CASSLDFQETQYF
DNA: TGTGCCAGCAGCCTAGATTTCCAAGAGACCCAGTACTTC

size: NA
V: TRBV6-5
J: TRBJ1-1
D: TRBD1
CDR3: CASSYSGQGPMNTEAFF
DNA: TGTGCCAGCAGTTACTCGGGACAGGGTCCTATGAACACTGAAGCTTTCTTT

size: many
V: TRBV20-1
J: TRBJ1-5
D: NA
CDR3: CSAREGFNQPQHF
DNA: TGCAGTGCTAGAGAAGGGTTCAATCAGCCCCAGCATTTT

size: many
V: TRBV10-2
J: TRBJ2-7
D: NA
CDR3: CASALEDEQYF
DNA: TGCGCCAGCGCACTAGAGGACGAGCAGTACTTC

size: NA
V: TRBV25-1
J: TRBJ2-1
D: TRBD2
CDR3: CASSARSGLAGSYNEQFF
DNA: TGTGCCAGCAGTGCTCGTTCGGGACTAGCTGGATCCTACAATGAGCAGTTCTTC

size: few
V: TRBV6-6
J: TRBJ1-2
D: TRBD1
CDR3: CASSTGQPTNYGYTF
DNA: TGTGCCAGCAGTACGGGACAGCCCACTAACTATGGCTACACCTTC

size: NA
V: TRBV28
J: TRBJ2-3
D: NA
CDR3: CASSTATDTQYF
DNA: TGTGCCAGCTCGACGGCCACAGATACGCAGTATTTT